The 2 T cell receptor beta chains given below trace back to one sample, sequenced in a study of OX40 agonist ivuxolimab in advanced cancers. Repertoires were generated with immunoSEQ multiplex PCR, while TCRdb's copy carries only in-frame clones and drops some. The repertoire includes 69,000 or so clones, roughly nine tenths of them detected once, and around 6% sits in the top ten. The starting material was CD4+ or CD8+ T cells sorted from blood, obtained in a trial of the OX40 agonist ivuxolimab. Source of these receptors: an adult with an advanced solid tumor such as melanoma, head and neck, liver or kidney cancer.

This rearrangement joins TRBV11-2 to TRBJ1-2; the match to TRBD1 covers 9 bases. V was pared by 5 bases and J by 8 bases, with 15 bases of the junction left unmatched. This CDR3 is 16 amino acids long. The germline V gene has CDR1 SGHAT and CDR2 FQNNGV. CDR3 loop: CASSNPGQGAMGGYTF. CDR3 bases: TGTGCCAGCAGCAATCCGGGACAGGGTGCAATGGGGGGCTACACCTTC.

The chain uses TRBV27 and TRBJ2-7, with 8 bases that match TRBD2. In germline, CDR1 is MNHEY, CDR2 SMNVEV (reference sequence). Losses at the gene ends were 3 bases for V and 3 bases for J; bases not matched to a gene: 4. This CDR3 has 14 residues. CDR3 protein: CASSLRGVSYEQYF. In DNA form, the CDR3 reads TGTGCCAGCAGTTTGCGGGGGGTTAGCTACGAGCAGTACTTC.